Each of the 8 T cell receptor beta chains below was sequenced from the same sample in a study of cytomegalovirus exposure and HLA in healthy donors. The assay was immunoSEQ multiplex PCR, and TCRdb's table has in-frame clones only and misses some. This table has 150,000 or so clones, 86% appearing once. The sample comprised PBMCs. Receptor source: a man aged 18 to 30 in good health and CMV-seropositive.

This rearrangement joins TRBV4-1 to TRBJ2-2, with 11 bases identical to TRBD1. The J segment lost 5 bases and the V segment lost 0 bases, leaving 5 bases of the junction unmatched. This CDR3 has 17 amino acids. Germline V CDR1 and CDR2: MGHRA, YSYEKL. The CDR3 DNA is TGCGCCAGCAGCCAAGATCGGACAGGGGGCAAGACCGGGGAGCTGTTTTTT. Its protein is CASSQDRTGGKTGELFF.

V is TRBV4-1 and J is TRBJ2-7, with TRBD1 matching 7 bases. The germline CDR1 and CDR2 sequences are MGHRA and YSYEKL. The CDR3 spans 16 residues. V lost 3 bases to trimming and J lost 0 bases; unmatched junction nucleotides: 8. CDR3 sequence: CASSHPQTGRSYEQYF. DNA for the CDR3: TGCGCCAGCAGCCATCCTCAGACAGGGCGCTCCTACGAGCAGTACTTC.

The V gene is TRBV19, the J gene TRBJ1-3; possibly TRBD1 for D (5 bases). Germline-derived CDR1 and CDR2 are LNHDA and SQIVND (reference sequence). The CDR3 sequence is 15 residues long. V was clipped by 5 bases and J by 3 bases, with 14 bases between them. The CDR3 nucleotides read TGTGCCAGTAGTTTAACCCCAGGGCATGGAAACACCATATATTTT. Encoded protein: CASSLTPGHGNTIYF. The entire variable domain, with the rest obtained from reference TRBV19 and TRBJ1-3, is as follows: DGGITQSPKYLFRKEGQNVTLSCEQNLNHDAMYWYRQDPGQGLRLIYYSQIVNDFQKGDIAEGYSVSREKKESFPLTVTSAQKNPTAFYLCASSLTPGHGNTIYFGEGSWLTVV.

This clone appeared a single time. CDR3 bases: TGTGCCAGCAGGAGAATCGACAGGAACTATGGCTACACCTTC. Its translation is CASRRIDRNYGYTF. V is TRBV27 and J is TRBJ1-2, with D possibly matching TRBD1 (6 bases). CDR1 is MNHEY and CDR2 is SMNVEV in the germline V gene (reference sequence). The CDR3 sequence is 14 residues long. With 6 bases removed from V and 2 bases from J, the gap between germline ends came to 13 bases.

The genes are TRBV29-1 and TRBJ1-3; D not certain. V was pared by 7 bases and J by 0 bases, with 16 bases between. This CDR3 spans 15 amino acids. CDR1 is SQVTM, CDR2 ANQGSEA, per germline. The CDR3 DNA sequence: TGCAGCGCACTACGGATGGCGGACTCTGGAAACACCATATATTTT. This sequence encodes CSALRMADSGNTIYF.

The sample holds a few counts of this clone. The V gene is TRBV4-2, the J gene TRBJ1-5, with D unresolved. Trimming shortened V by 0 bases and J by 5 bases, and 11 bases separated the two germline ends. From germline, CDR1 is LGHNA and CDR2 YNFKEQ. CDR3 length: 15 amino acids. The CDR3 here is CASSQDRQVHQPQHF. In DNA form, the CDR3 reads TGTGCCAGCAGCCAAGACCGACAAGTGCATCAGCCCCAGCATTTT.

The gene calls are TRBV5-4 and TRBJ2-7, with TRBD2 matching over 13 bases. V dropped 3 bases and J dropped 4; count of bases not matched to a gene: 7. The CDR3 contains 16 residues. The V gene's germline CDR1 is SGHNT and CDR2 YYREEE (reference sequence). The CDR3 loop reads CASSSWTSGRMYEQYF. CDR3 coding DNA: TGTGCCAGCAGCTCTTGGACTAGCGGGAGAATGTACGAGCAGTACTTC.

The J gene is TRBJ1-2, the V gene TRBV11-2; D is unclear. The CDR3 loop spans 14 amino acids. The V and J ends lost 1 base and 8 bases respectively, with 14 bases between them. Germline assignment: CDR1 SGHAT and CDR2 FQNNGV. CDR3: CASSLGAGQRGYTF. The CDR3 DNA reads TGTGCCAGCAGCTTAGGGGCGGGTCAGAGGGGCTACACCTTC. The variable domain in full, with the rest retrieved from reference TRBV11-2 and TRBJ1-2, is EAGVAQSPRYKIIEKRQSVAFWCNPISGHATLYWYQQILGQGPKLLIQFQNNGVVDDSQLPKDRFSAERLKGVDSTLKIQPAKLEDSAVYLCASSLGAGQRGYTFGSGTRLTVV.